This T cell receptor beta chain emerged from a study of OX40 agonist ivuxolimab in advanced cancers. Produced via immunoSEQ multiplex PCR; TCRdb's table is partial and in-frame only. Of roughly 40,000 clones listed, less than 90% are singletons. Per germline, CDR1 SGHAT and CDR2 FQNNGV. The CDR3 runs 15 residues. The V end lost 2 bases, the J end lost 7 bases, and 14 bases lay between the germline ends. This TCR was sampled from an adult with an advanced solid tumor such as melanoma, head and neck, liver or kidney cancer. The chain couples TRBV11-2 to TRBJ2-2, with D possibly being TRBD1 (5 bases). Material: CD4+ or CD8+ T cells sorted from blood, obtained in a trial of the OX40 agonist ivuxolimab. Here the CDR3 DNA reads TGTGCCAGCAGCTTATCTCCGACAGCGTTCGGGGAGCTGTTTTTT. As protein: CASSLSPTAFGELFF. Using reference TRBV11-2 and TRBJ2-2 for the parts outside the CDR3, the full variable domain is EAGVAQSPRYKIIEKRQSVAFWCNPISGHATLYWYQQILGQGPKLLIQFQNNGVVDDSQLPKDRFSAERLKGVDSTLKIQPAKLEDSAVYLCASSLSPTAFGELFFGEGSRLTVL.